The entry below gives a single T cell receptor (beta chain) sequence along with its context. Its antigen is unidentified. This entry belongs to a study of T-cell memory formation after mild COVID-19. Study-level background: TCR clustering was largely donor specific. Regarding the study as a whole: Clones that contracted from day 15 to 85 had balanced CD4/CD8; later expanders were CD4+ biased.

The authors produced TCR alpha and TCR beta cDNA libraries with sample barcodes and UMIs by 5'RACE using constant-segment primers. TCRdb reprocessed the 5' RACE reads with MiXCR, giving one entry per CDR3 protein. The sample consists of roughly 200,000 distinct CDR3 sequences, more than 15% of them appearing once. This clonotype was sampled from an adult woman who had mild COVID-19 (a few samples of this study predate the infection). Cell type and time point are not known. Sequencing used PBMCs or a T cell subset sorted from them (not recorded which).

The DNA of the CDR3 is TGTGCCAGCAGCAATTCATTCACACGGGGGTACGAGCAGTACTTC. Its translation is CASSNSFTRGYEQYF. The chain has TRBV11-2 and TRBJ2-7, with D possibly matching TRBD2 (6 bases). V lost 5 bases, J lost 4 bases, and 18 bases lay in between. Per germline, CDR1 SGHAT and CDR2 FQNNGV. This CDR3 is built from 15 residues.